Following are 5 T cell receptor beta chains from one sample sequenced in a study of blood T cell dynamics during melanoma immunotherapy. The time point here: pre-treatment baseline. Sequencing used immunoSEQ multiplex PCR; TCRdb keeps in-frame clones, though not all of them. This table has 6,600 or so clones, roughly 75% appearing once. The specimen comprised blood, sampled from a patient treated with checkpoint blockade. The receptors derive from a human donor with melanoma.

V usage is TRBV7-2 and J usage is TRBJ2-5, with unresolved D. V lost 3 bases to trimming and J lost 5 bases, with 13 bases between them. Per the germline V gene, CDR1 is SGHTA and CDR2 is FQGNSA. The CDR3 spans 14 residues. In DNA, the CDR3 is TGTGCCAGCAGCTTTGGCGTCTCATGGGAGACCCAGTACTTC. This sequence encodes CASSFGVSWETQYF.

The V call is TRBV6-6, the J call TRBJ1-1; no definite D call. This CDR3 has 12 residues. V lost 6 bases, J lost 8 bases, and 13 bases lay in between. CDR1 and CDR2 from the germline V gene are MNHNY and SVGAGI (reference sequence). The CDR3 is CASRTPEQEAFF. The CDR3 nucleotides are TGTGCCAGCAGGACCCCCGAACAGGAAGCTTTCTTT.

Comment on this clone: An end of the junction does not agree with germline; a read error may underlie this. The V call is TRBV5-3, the J call TRBJ2-7; D gene unclear. TRBV5-3 is classed as an ORF, of uncertain function. The CDR3 totals 11 residues. This chain's CDR3 is CASSLGYEQYF. CDR3 nucleotide sequence: TGTGCCAGCAGCTTGGGCTACGAGCAGTACTTC.

This chain uses TRBV7-2 with TRBJ1-5; D gene unclear. CDR1 is SGHTA and CDR2 is FQGNSA in the germline V gene. Trimming removed 1 base at V and 2 bases at J, with 6 bases between. This CDR3 has 14 residues. CDR3 coding DNA: TGTGCCAGCAGCTTAGGGAGTGGCAATCAGCCCCAGCATTTT. It codes for CASSLGSGNQPQHF.

The chain recombines TRBV29-1 with TRBJ2-7, with D perhaps TRBD2 (6 bases). The V gene lost 0 bases and the J gene lost 0 bases, with 9 bases spanning the gap. Germline V lookup: CDR1 SQVTM, CDR2 ANQGSEA. The CDR3 extends over 14 amino acids. The CDR3 DNA reads TGCAGCGTTGAAGATCGGGGGAGCTCCTACGAGCAGTACTTC. This translates into CSVEDRGSSYEQYF.